The 5 T cell receptor beta chains in this list originate from one sample, sequenced in a study of blood T cell repertoires in COVID-19 (dated by TCRdb to 2020 to 2022). Receptors were amplified or captured by the immunoSEQ multiplex PCR assay. What TCRdb holds here is the immuneACCESS table cut down to in-frame rearrangements. Part of the clones is not present; checked against another copy, under half of the missing clones reflect an unresolved V gene, and the others are unexplained. The sample table records tens of thousands of clones; around four fifths of these occur just once. Of the sample, roughly 7.7% is held by the ten largest clones. The sample taken for sequencing was peripheral blood. Receptors originate from a man aged 35 to 55 with acute or convalescent COVID-19.

The chain uses TRBV5-6 and TRBJ1-6; D unclear. The germline V gene encodes CDR1 SGHDT and CDR2 YYEEEE. V was trimmed by 0 bases and J by 6 bases, leaving 7 bases between them. The CDR3 loop spans 14 amino acids. The CDR3 bases are TGTGCCAGCAGCTTGGCTGGCGGTAATTCACCCCTCCACTTT. Amino acids: CASSLAGGNSPLHF.

This chain joins TRBV7-2 and TRBJ1-2; D is uncertain. This CDR3 spans 15 amino acids. CDR1 and CDR2 from the germline V gene are SGHTA and FQGNSA. Trimming pared 0 bases from V and 0 bases from J, leaving 8 bases between. CDR3 in amino acids: CASSLAGGTNYGYTF. The CDR3 region has the DNA TGTGCCAGCAGCTTAGCGGGCGGGACTAACTATGGCTACACCTTC. Based on the CDR3 plus reference TRBV7-2 and TRBJ1-2, the full variable domain is GAGVSQSPSNKVTEKGKDVELRCDPISGHTALYWYRQSLGQGLEFLIYFQGNSAPDKSGLPSDRFSAERTGGSVSTLTIQRTQQEDSAVYLCASSLAGGTNYGYTFGSGTRLTVV.

The rearrangement joins TRBV21-1 to TRBJ2-5; TRBD2 is the table's D call, not checked against the DNA. TRBV21-1 is termed a pseudogene. This CDR3 has 17 amino acids. CDR3 sequence reads: CASSNGAAGGLQETQYF. CDR3 in DNA: TGTGCCAGCAGCAACGGGGCAGCGGGGGGTCTCCAAGAGACCCAGTACTTC.

V is TRBV11-2 and J is TRBJ2-2, with 10 bases aligning to TRBD2. Germline V gene data show CDR1 as SGHAT and CDR2 as FQNNGV. Trimming at V came to 1 base and at J to 5 bases, leaving 10 bases not matched to a gene. The CDR3 totals 18 residues. The CDR3 is CASSLVGERGGRTGELFF. The CDR3, as DNA: TGTGCCAGCAGCTTAGTCGGGGAGCGGGGGGGCCGTACCGGGGAGCTGTTTTTT.

This chain uses TRBV18 with TRBJ2-7; D is perhaps TRBD1 (5 bases). CDR1 and CDR2 (germline): KGHSH, LQKENI. The CDR3 is made up of 13 amino acids. V was cut by 4 bases and J by 3 bases, with 10 bases left in between. The CDR3 DNA reads TGTGCCAGCTCACTACAGGTGAGCTACGAGCAGTACTTC. It is translated as CASSLQVSYEQYF. Full variable domain (missing parts from reference TRBV18 and TRBJ2-7): NAGVMQNPRHLVRRRGQEARLRCSPMKGHSHVYWYRQLPEEGLKFMVYLQKENIIDESGMPKERFSAEFPKEGPSILRIQQVVRGDSAAYFCASSLQVSYEQYFGPGTRLTVT.